This T cell receptor (beta chain) comes out of a study of identical twins. This clonotype was counted many times. CDR3 size: 12 residues. V lost 7 bases and J lost 5, with 9 bases in between. TCRdb itself ran the 5' RACE reads through MiXCR, one entry per CDR3 protein. The sample consists of 350,000 to 600,000 distinct CDR3 sequences, 14% of them appearing once. This same sample was also taken into another study, of yellow fever vaccine responses in identical twins.

This TCR was recovered from a woman between 18 and 29 years old in good health. The chain combines TRBV12-3 or TRBV12-4 with TRBJ1-5; D unresolved. The sample was CD4+ T cells sorted from blood. Written as DNA, the CDR3 is TGTGCCAGCATGAGCGGAGATCAGCCCCAGCATTTT. This gives the protein CASMSGDQPQHF.